A single sample is the source of the 21 T cell receptor beta chains below, sequenced in a study of Ad26.COV2.S vaccination and SARS-CoV-2 variants. Here immunoSEQ multiplex PCR was the method, and the copy in TCRdb shows in-frame clones only, minus some. The data contain roughly 300,000 clones, 75% to 90% of them singletons. Stated treatment: around 19 received Ad26.COV2.S at low or high dose, single or two shots; about five received placebo; per-sample allocation not given. All samples were drawn on day 63, counting from the first vaccine or placebo injection. The sample here was peripheral blood, taken in a trial of Ad26.COV2.S vaccine versus placebo. All receptors come from a person between 18 and 65 years old who received the Ad26.COV2.S COVID-19 vaccine or a placebo.

The CDR3 DNA reads as TGTGCCAGCAGCCCCGGTCGGGGCGGGCCCAGCTCCTACGAGCAGTACTTC. As protein: CASSPGRGGPSSYEQYF. J is TRBJ2-7 and V is TRBV7-2; D possibly uses TRBD1 or TRBD2 (5 bases each). The CDR3 covers 17 residues. The germline V gene encodes CDR1 SGHTA and CDR2 FQGNSA. V lost 5 bases and J 0 bases, leaving 20 bases between the germline ends.

The chain joins TRBV28 to TRBJ2-5; D gene ambiguous. Germline CDR1 is MDHEN and CDR2 is SYDVKM. The CDR3 sequence is 14 residues long. Trimming took 7 bases from V and 4 from J, leaving 16 bases between them. CDR3 DNA sequence: TGTGCCAGCACCCTGAGGCAGGTCTCAGAGACCCAGTACTTC. The encoded protein is CASTLRQVSETQYF.

In DNA form, the CDR3 reads TGCGCCAGCAGCCCAATGGGACAGGGTGTAGCTGAAGCTTTCTTT. This gives the protein CASSPMGQGVAEAFF. The rearrangement joins TRBV5-1 to TRBJ1-1; TRBD1 aligns across 9 bases. The J segment lost 6 bases and the V segment lost 4 bases, leaving 10 bases of the junction unmatched. CDR3 size: 15 residues. Germline values: CDR1 SGHRS, CDR2 YFSETQ. The full variable domain, completed using reference TRBV5-1 and TRBJ1-1, is KAGVTQTPRYLIKTRGQQVTLSCSPISGHRSVSWYQQTPGQGLQFLFEYFSETQRNKGNFPGRFSGRQFSNSRSEMNVSTLELGDSALYLCASSPMGQGVAEAFFGQGTRLTVV.

The V call is TRBV7-9, the J call TRBJ2-1; 13 bases line up with TRBD2. Looked up from germline, CDR1 is SEHNR and CDR2 is FQNEAQ (reference sequence). The junction had 4 bases not matched to a gene; V was cut back by 5 bases and J by 6 bases. The CDR3 consists of 15 residues. CDR3 region: CASSGGLAGSNEQFF. DNA of the CDR3: TGTGCCAGCAGCGGGGGACTAGCGGGGAGCAATGAGCAGTTCTTC.

The V and J genes are TRBV3-1 (or the pseudogene TRBV3-2) and TRBJ1-2; 8 positions agree with TRBD1. The germline V gene encodes CDR1 LGHDT and CDR2 YNNKEL (reference sequence). The CDR3 is made up of 16 amino acids. V dropped 3 bases and J dropped 0; count of bases not matched to a gene: 6. The CDR3 nucleotides read TGTGCCAGCAGCCAGGGGACAGGCCTCTCTAACTATGGCTACACCTTC. Protein: CASSQGTGLSNYGYTF.

As DNA, the CDR3 is TGCGCCAGCAGCCAAGATCGAGAGCTCTACGAGCAGTACTTC. Translated, it gives CASSQDRELYEQYF. The V gene is TRBV4-3, the J gene TRBJ2-7; no firm D call. V lost 0 bases to trimming and J lost 3 bases, with 9 bases between them. The CDR3 loop spans 14 amino acids. CDR1 is LGHNA and CDR2 is YSLEER in the germline V gene.

The rearrangement links TRBV19 to TRBJ1-1; 7 positions agree with TRBD1. This CDR3 contains 13 residues. Germline CDR1 LNHDA, CDR2 SQIVND (reference sequence). The J segment lost 3 bases and the V segment lost 4 bases, leaving 2 bases of the junction unmatched. The CDR3 protein is CASSTDRDTEAFF. CDR3 bases: TGTGCCAGTAGTACTGACAGGGACACTGAAGCTTTCTTT.

The V gene is TRBV9, the J gene TRBJ2-1; TRBD2 might be the D (5 bases). The CDR3 has 16 amino acids. The V gene's germline CDR1 is SGDLS and CDR2 YYNGEE. V was trimmed by 3 bases and J by 0 bases, leaving 13 bases between them. CDR3 nucleotide sequence: TGTGCCAGCAGCGGGAGGACTGGGAGCTCCTACAATGAGCAGTTCTTC. Translated: CASSGRTGSSYNEQFF. Based on the CDR3 plus reference TRBV9 and TRBJ2-1, the full variable domain is DSGVTQTPKHLITATGQRVTLRCSPRSGDLSVYWYQQSLDQGLQFLIQYYNGEERAKGNILERFSAQQFPDLHSELNLSSLELGDSALYFCASSGRTGSSYNEQFFGPGTRLTVL.

This sequence joins TRBV7-9 and TRBJ1-6; D is unresolved. With 5 bases removed from V and 5 bases from J, the gap between germline ends came to 13 bases. This CDR3 is built from 15 residues. CDR1 and CDR2 from the germline V gene are SEHNR and FQNEAQ (reference sequence). The CDR3 sequence is CASSQGPVDNSPLHF. CDR3 bases: TGTGCCAGCAGCCAAGGGCCGGTTGATAATTCACCCCTCCACTTT.

The chain links TRBV6-5 to TRBJ2-7, with 8 bases that match TRBD1. This CDR3 contains 15 residues. The junction had 8 bases not matched to a gene; V was cut back by 3 bases and J by 4 bases. The germline CDR1 and CDR2 sequences are MNHEY and SVGAGI. Written as DNA, the CDR3 is TGTGCCAGCAGTTATAACCCGACAGGGGTTTACGAGCAGTACTTC. It codes for CASSYNPTGVYEQYF.

The rearrangement links TRBV24-1 to TRBJ2-3; 7 bases match TRBD2. The CDR3 contains 14 residues. Germline CDR1 KGHDR, CDR2 SFDVKD. The ends lost 5 bases at V and 6 bases at J; junction bases unmatched: 7. The chain's CDR3 is CATSGGTKSDTQYF. DNA of the CDR3: TGTGCCACCAGTGGAGGGACTAAGTCCGATACGCAGTATTTT.

V and J are TRBV5-1 and TRBJ1-1, with a weak D call TRBD1 (6 bases). The CDR3 runs to 14 residues. Germline CDR1 SGHRS, CDR2 YFSETQ. V was shortened by 4 bases and J by 0 bases, with 10 bases between the two germline ends. Written as DNA, the CDR3 is TGCGCCAGCAGCGTGGGACACCTGAACACTGAAGCTTTCTTT. It specifies CASSVGHLNTEAFF.

The V call is TRBV28, the J call TRBJ2-2; 12 bases are a match to TRBD1. Germline trimming cut 5 bases from V and 6 bases from J; bases unmatched to any gene: 10. Germline V gene data show CDR1 as MDHEN and CDR2 as SYDVKM. This CDR3 comprises 17 residues. As DNA, the CDR3 is TGTGCCAGCAGTATCCCCCCGGGACAGGGGGCCCCCGGGGAGCTGTTTTTT. Amino acid sequence: CASSIPPGQGAPGELFF.

CDR3 sequence (DNA): TGTGCCAGCAGCCCCTATTCGCCGGGACTAGAACAAGAGACCCAGTACTTC. Protein: CASSPYSPGLEQETQYF. J is TRBJ2-5 and V is TRBV14, with TRBD2 identical over 8 bases. The CDR3 has 17 amino acids. CDR1 and CDR2 from the germline V gene are SGHDN and FVKESK. With 4 bases clipped from V and 2 bases from J, the junction kept 12 bases outside the gene matches.

This clone was counted a single time. The gene calls are TRBV4-3 and TRBJ2-2; 13 nucleotides match TRBD2. With V trimmed by 1 base and J by 1 base, 3 bases remained unmatched. The germline CDR1 and CDR2 sequences are LGHNA and YSLEER. This CDR3 is built from 18 residues. The CDR3, as DNA: TGCGCCAGCAGCCAAGGGACTAGCGGGGGAGGGAACACCGGGGAGCTGTTTTTT. Its protein product is CASSQGTSGGGNTGELFF.

V usage is TRBV10-3 and J usage is TRBJ2-7; D remains ambiguous. Germline V CDR1 and CDR2: ENHRY, SYGVKD. The CDR3 has 14 residues. V lost 3 bases and J lost 0, with 9 bases in between. CDR3 amino acids: CAISDQQISYEQYF. The CDR3 DNA reads as TGTGCCATCAGTGACCAGCAGATCTCCTACGAGCAGTACTTC.

The J gene is TRBJ1-2, the V gene TRBV27; D call uncertain. CDR3 length: 12 residues. Germline assignment: CDR1 MNHEY and CDR2 SMNVEV (reference sequence). Trimming left V 3 bases short and J 9 bases short, with 11 bases between. Here the CDR3 DNA reads TGTGCCAGCAGTTTGGCTGGTCTCAGCTACACCTTC. Encoded protein: CASSLAGLSYTF.

This rearrangement joins TRBV7-2 to TRBJ2-7; D is possibly TRBD1 (5 bases). This CDR3 spans 17 amino acids. The germline CDR1 and CDR2 sequences are SGHTA and FQGNSA. The germline V and J ends were trimmed by 8 bases and 9 bases, with 32 bases remaining between them. In DNA, the CDR3 is TGTGCCAGCGGCACTTCGGCGCAGGGTACGCCCCTACGAGCGCAGTACTTC. Protein sequence: CASGTSAQGTPLRAQYF.

This clone was detected a few times. The rearrangement uses TRBV28 and TRBJ1-2, with no clear D. The V gene's germline CDR1 is MDHEN and CDR2 SYDVKM. V was shortened by 4 bases and J by 8 bases, with 11 bases between the two germline ends. CDR3 length: 12 amino acids. In DNA, the CDR3 is TGTGCCAGCAGTTCGACCCTCCGGGGCTACACCTTC. This gives the protein CASSSTLRGYTF.

The chain employs TRBV25-1 and TRBJ2-5; 10 bases map to TRBD1. The germline V gene encodes CDR1 MGHDK and CDR2 SYGVNS. This CDR3 has 14 residues. V was pared by 6 bases and J by 4 bases, with 5 bases of the junction left unmatched. DNA for the CDR3: TGTGCCAGCAGCGACAGGGGGCACGGAGAGACCCAGTACTTC. As protein: CASSDRGHGETQYF.

This chain uses TRBV7-6 with TRBJ2-7; D perhaps matches TRBD2 (7 bases). Germline CDR1 reads SGHVS; CDR2 reads FNYEAQ. V was clipped by 3 bases and J by 0 bases, with 12 bases between them. This CDR3 is built from 15 residues. As DNA, the CDR3 is TGTGCCAGCAGCTTGGGGGGAGGGGGCTCCTACGAGCAGTACTTC. It specifies CASSLGGGGSYEQYF.